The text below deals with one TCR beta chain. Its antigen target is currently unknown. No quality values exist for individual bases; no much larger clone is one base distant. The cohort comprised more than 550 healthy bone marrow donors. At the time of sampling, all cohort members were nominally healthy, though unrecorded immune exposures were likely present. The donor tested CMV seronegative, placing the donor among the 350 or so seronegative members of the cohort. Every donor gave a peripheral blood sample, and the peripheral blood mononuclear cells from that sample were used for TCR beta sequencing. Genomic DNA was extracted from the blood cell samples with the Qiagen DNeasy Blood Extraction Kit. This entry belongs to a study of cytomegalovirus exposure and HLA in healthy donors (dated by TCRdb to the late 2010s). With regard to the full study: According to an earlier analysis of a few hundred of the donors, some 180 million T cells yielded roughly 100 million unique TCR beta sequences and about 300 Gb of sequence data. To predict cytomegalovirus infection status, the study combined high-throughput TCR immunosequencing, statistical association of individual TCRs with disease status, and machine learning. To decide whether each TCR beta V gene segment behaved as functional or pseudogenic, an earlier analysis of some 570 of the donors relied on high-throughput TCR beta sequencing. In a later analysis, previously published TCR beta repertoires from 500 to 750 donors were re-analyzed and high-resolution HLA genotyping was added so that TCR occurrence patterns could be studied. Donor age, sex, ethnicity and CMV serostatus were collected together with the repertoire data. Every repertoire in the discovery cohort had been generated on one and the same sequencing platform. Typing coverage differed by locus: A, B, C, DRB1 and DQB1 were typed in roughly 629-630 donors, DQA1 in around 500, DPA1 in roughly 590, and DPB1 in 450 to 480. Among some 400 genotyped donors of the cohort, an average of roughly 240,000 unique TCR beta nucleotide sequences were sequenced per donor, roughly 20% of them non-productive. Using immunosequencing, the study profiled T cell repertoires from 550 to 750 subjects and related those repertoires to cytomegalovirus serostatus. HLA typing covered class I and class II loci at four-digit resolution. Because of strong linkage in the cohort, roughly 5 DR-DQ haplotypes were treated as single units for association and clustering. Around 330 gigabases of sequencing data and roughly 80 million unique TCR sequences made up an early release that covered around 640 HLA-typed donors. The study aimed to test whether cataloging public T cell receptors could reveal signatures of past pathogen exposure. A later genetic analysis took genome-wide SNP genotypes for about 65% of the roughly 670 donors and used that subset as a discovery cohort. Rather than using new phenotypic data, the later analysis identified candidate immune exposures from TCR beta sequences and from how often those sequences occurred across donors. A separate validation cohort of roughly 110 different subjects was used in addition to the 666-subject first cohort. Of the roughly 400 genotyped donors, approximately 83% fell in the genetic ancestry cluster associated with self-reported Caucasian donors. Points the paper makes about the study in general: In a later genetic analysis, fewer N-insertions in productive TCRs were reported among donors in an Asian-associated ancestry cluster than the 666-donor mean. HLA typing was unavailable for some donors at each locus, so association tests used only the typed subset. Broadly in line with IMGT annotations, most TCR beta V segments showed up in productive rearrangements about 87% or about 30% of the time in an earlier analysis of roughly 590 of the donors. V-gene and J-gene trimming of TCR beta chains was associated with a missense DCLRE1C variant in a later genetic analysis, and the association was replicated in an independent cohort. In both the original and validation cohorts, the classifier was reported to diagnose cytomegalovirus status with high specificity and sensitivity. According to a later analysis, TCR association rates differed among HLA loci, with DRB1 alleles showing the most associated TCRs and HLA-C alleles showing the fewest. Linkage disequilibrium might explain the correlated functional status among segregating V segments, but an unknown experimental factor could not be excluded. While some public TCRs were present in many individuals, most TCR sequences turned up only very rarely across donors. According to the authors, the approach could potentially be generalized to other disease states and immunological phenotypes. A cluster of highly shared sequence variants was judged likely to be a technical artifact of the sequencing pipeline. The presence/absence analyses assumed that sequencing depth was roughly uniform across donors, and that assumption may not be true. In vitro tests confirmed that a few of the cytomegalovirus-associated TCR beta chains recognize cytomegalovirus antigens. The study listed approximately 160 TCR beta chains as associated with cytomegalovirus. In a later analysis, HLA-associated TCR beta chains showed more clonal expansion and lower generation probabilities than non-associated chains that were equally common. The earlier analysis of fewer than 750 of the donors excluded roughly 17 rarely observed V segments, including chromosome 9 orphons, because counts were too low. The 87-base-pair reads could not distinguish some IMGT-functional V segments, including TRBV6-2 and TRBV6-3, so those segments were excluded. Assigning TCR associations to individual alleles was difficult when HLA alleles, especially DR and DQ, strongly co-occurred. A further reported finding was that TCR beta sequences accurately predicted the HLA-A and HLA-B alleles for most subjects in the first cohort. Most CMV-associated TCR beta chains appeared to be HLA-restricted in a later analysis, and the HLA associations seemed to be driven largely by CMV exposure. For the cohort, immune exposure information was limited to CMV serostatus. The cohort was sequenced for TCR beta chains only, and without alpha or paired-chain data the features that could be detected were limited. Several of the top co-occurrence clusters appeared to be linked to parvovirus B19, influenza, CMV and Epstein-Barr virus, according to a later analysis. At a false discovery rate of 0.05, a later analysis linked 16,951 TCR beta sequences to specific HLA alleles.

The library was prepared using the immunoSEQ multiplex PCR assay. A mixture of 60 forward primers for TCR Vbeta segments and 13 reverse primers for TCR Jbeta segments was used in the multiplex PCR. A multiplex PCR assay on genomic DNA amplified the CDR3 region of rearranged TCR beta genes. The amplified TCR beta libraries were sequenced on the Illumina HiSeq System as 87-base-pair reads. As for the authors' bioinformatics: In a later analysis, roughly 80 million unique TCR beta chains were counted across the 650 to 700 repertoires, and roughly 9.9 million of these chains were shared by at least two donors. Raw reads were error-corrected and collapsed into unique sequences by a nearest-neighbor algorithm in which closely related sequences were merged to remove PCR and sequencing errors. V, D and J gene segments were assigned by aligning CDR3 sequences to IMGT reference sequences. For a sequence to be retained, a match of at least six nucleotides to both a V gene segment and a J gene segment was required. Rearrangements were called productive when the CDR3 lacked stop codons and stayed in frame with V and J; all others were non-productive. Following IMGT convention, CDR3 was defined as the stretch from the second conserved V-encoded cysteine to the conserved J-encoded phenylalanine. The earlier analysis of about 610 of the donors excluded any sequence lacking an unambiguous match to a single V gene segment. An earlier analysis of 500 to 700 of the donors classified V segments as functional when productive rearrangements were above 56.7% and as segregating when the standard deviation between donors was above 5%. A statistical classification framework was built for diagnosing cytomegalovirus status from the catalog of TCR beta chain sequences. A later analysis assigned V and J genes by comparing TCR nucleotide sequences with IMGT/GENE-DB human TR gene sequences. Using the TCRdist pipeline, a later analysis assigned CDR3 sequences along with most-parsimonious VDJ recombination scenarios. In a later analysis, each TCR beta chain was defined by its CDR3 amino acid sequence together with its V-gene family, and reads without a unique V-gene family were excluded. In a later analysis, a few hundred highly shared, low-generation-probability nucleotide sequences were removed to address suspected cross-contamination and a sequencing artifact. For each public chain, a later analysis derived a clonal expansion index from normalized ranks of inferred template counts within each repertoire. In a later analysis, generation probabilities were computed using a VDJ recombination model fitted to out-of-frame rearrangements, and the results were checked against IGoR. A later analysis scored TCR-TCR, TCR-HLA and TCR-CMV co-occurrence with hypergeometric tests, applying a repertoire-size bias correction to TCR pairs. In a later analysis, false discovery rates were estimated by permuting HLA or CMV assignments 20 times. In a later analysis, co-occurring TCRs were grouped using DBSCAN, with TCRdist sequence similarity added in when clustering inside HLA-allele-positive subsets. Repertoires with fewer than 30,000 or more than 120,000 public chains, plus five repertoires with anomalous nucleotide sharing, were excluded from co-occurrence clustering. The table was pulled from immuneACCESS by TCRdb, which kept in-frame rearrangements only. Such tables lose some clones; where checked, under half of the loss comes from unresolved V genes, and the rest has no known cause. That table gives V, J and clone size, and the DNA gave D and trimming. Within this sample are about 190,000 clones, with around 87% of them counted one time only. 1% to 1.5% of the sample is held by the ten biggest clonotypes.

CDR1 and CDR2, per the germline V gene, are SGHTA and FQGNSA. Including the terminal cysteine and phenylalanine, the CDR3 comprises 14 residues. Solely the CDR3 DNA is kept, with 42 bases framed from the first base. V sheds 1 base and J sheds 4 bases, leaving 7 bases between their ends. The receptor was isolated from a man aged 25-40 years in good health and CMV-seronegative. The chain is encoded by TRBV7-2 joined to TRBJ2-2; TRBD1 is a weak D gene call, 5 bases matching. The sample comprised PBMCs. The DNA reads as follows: TGTGCCAGCAGCTTAGATCAGGGCACCGGGGAGCTGTTTTTT. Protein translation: CASSLDQGTGELFF. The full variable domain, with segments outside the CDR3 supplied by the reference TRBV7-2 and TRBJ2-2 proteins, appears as GAGVSQSPSNKVTEKGKDVELRCDPISGHTALYWYRQSLGQGLEFLIYFQGNSAPDKSGLPSDRFSAERTGGSVSTLTIQRTQQEDSAVYLCASSLDQGTGELFFGEGSRLTVL.